A single sample is the source of the 30 T cell receptor beta chains below, sequenced in a study of cytomegalovirus exposure and HLA in healthy donors. A multiplex PCR was run with 60 Vbeta primers and 13 Jbeta primers. Data came from immunoSEQ multiplex PCR; TCRdb stores just in-frame clones and leaves some out. This sample has over 150,000 clones; about 75% occur once, and the top ten carry over 4.5%. Source material: PBMCs. These receptors originate from a male donor in good health and CMV-seronegative.

This clone was seen a few times. V and J are TRBV19 and TRBJ1-1; TRBD1 matches 8 bases. The germline CDR1 and CDR2 sequences are LNHDA and SQIVND (reference sequence). The V and J ends lost 6 bases and 0 bases, in that order; junction bases with no gene match: 12. The CDR3 sequence is 17 residues long. The CDR3 reads CASSPIRAGGLNTEAFF. The CDR3 DNA reads as TGTGCCAGTAGCCCCATAAGGGCAGGGGGCCTGAACACTGAAGCTTTCTTT.

The J gene is TRBJ2-3, the V gene TRBV7-9; D unclear. This CDR3 is built from 14 residues. Germline loops: CDR1 SEHNR, CDR2 FQNEAQ (reference sequence). Trimming pared 3 bases from V and 4 bases from J, leaving 11 bases between. The CDR3 nucleotides read TGTGCCAGCAGCTTCGCCTCGAGCTCAGATACGCAGTATTTT. Translation gives CASSFASSSDTQYF.

The chain uses TRBV19 and TRBJ2-7; 9 nucleotides line up with TRBD2. Losses at the gene ends were 3 bases for V and 3 bases for J; bases not matched to a gene: 0. CDR3 length: 13 amino acids. Per germline, CDR1 LNHDA and CDR2 SQIVND (reference sequence). Here the CDR3 DNA reads TGTGCCAGTAGTATGCGGGAGGGCTACGAGCAGTACTTC. Translating it yields CASSMREGYEQYF.

This rearrangement joins TRBV25-1 to TRBJ1-6; 7 bases map to TRBD1. J was trimmed by 10 bases and V by 7 bases; bases with no gene match: 1. CDR1 and CDR2 (germline): MGHDK, SYGVNS. The CDR3 runs to 11 residues. As DNA, the CDR3 is TGTGCCAGCACAGGGGGATCACCCCTCCACTTT. It codes for CASTGGSPLHF. Filled out from reference TRBV25-1 and TRBJ1-6, the complete variable domain reads EADIYQTPRYLVIGTGKKITLECSQTMGHDKMYWYQQDPGMELHLIHYSYGVNSTEKGDLSSESTVSRIRTEHFPLTLESARPSHTSQYLCASTGGSPLHFGNGTRLTVT.

The chain combines TRBV5-6 with TRBJ2-3; tentative D call: TRBD1 (6 bases). This CDR3 has 16 amino acids. The V and J ends lost 0 bases and 4 bases respectively, with 15 bases between them. CDR1 and CDR2 from the germline V gene are SGHDT and YYEEEE. CDR3 protein: CASSLVMGAPADTQYF. The CDR3 region has the DNA TGTGCCAGCAGCTTGGTTATGGGGGCCCCCGCAGATACGCAGTATTTT.

V and J are TRBV28 and TRBJ1-5; D is uncertain. The ends were cut back, 3 bases at V and 0 bases at J, with 6 bases in the middle. Germline V gene lookup returns CDR1 MDHEN and CDR2 SYDVKM. The CDR3 is made up of 14 amino acids. CDR3 in amino acids: CASSFQASNQPQHF. CDR3 bases: TGTGCCAGCAGTTTCCAGGCTAGCAATCAGCCCCAGCATTTT.

The V and J genes are TRBV4-1 and TRBJ1-5; 10 bases are shared with TRBD1. Germline-derived CDR1 and CDR2 are MGHRA and YSYEKL. J lost 6 bases, V lost 0 bases, and 11 bases had no gene match. The CDR3 runs to 18 residues. CDR3 nucleotides: TGCGCCAGCAGCCAAGACGCGGACAGGGGGGCTTCAGGTCAGCCCCAGCATTTT. Its translation: CASSQDADRGASGQPQHF.

The chain employs TRBV28 and TRBJ2-7; possibly TRBD1 for D (6 bases). The CDR3 extends over 14 amino acids. The germline V gene has CDR1 MDHEN and CDR2 SYDVKM. Trimming cost V 3 bases and J 1 base, with 10 bases left between them. CDR3 in amino acids: CASSFPTGSYEQYF. As DNA, the CDR3 is TGTGCCAGCAGTTTCCCGACAGGATCCTACGAGCAGTACTTC.

This clone has a handful of counts. In nucleotides, the CDR3 is TGTGCCAGCAGCGTAGGGTGGGGGCCCTCCTACGAGCAGTACTTC. This encodes CASSVGWGPSYEQYF. This chain joins TRBV9 and TRBJ2-7, with a possible D match to TRBD1 (6 bases). CDR3 size: 15 residues. The V end lost 0 bases, the J end lost 0 bases, and 10 bases lay between the germline ends. Germline assignment: CDR1 SGDLS and CDR2 YYNGEE.

This clone was recorded a few times. The genes are TRBV27 and TRBJ1-3, with 9 bases matching TRBD1. V was pared by 8 bases and J by 3 bases, with 14 bases of the junction left unmatched. Germline V gene data show CDR1 as MNHEY and CDR2 as SMNVEV (reference sequence). The length of the CDR3 is 17 residues. CDR3 sequence: CASLRDRAKSFGNTIYF. The CDR3 region has the DNA TGTGCCAGCCTACGGGACAGGGCAAAAAGTTTTGGAAACACCATATATTTT.

The CDR3 coding sequence is TGTGCCACCAGCAGAGATCGTGGGGGCGCTGAAGCTTTCTTT. Its protein is CATSRDRGGAEAFF. The chain is built from TRBV15 and TRBJ1-1; D is possibly TRBD1 (6 bases). Germline-derived CDR1 and CDR2 are LNHNV and YYDKDF (reference sequence). V dropped 0 bases and J dropped 6 bases, with 11 bases sitting between them. The CDR3 has 14 amino acids.

Only a few counts were recorded for this clone. This rearrangement joins TRBV5-6 to TRBJ2-1; D may be TRBD1 (5 bases). The V end lost 0 bases, the J end lost 8 bases, and 9 bases lay between the germline ends. The germline V gene encodes CDR1 SGHDT and CDR2 YYEEEE. The CDR3 is 13 residues long. The CDR3 DNA reads TGTGCCAGCAGCTTGGGGCTGGGGCATGAGCAGTTCTTC. It is translated as CASSLGLGHEQFF.

The chain employs TRBV27 and TRBJ2-3; 11 bases align to TRBD1. Germline V gene lookup returns CDR1 MNHEY and CDR2 SMNVEV (reference sequence). V dropped 4 bases and J dropped 7; count of bases not matched to a gene: 13. The CDR3 has 17 amino acids. The CDR3 protein is CASSSIAPGQGENTQYF. In nucleotides, the CDR3 is TGTGCCAGCAGTTCCATCGCGCCGGGACAGGGGGAAAATACGCAGTATTTT.

The CDR3 DNA sequence: TGTGCCTGGGGGACTTGGGCCAACAATGAGCAGTTCTTC. Its translation is CAWGTWANNEQFF. J is TRBJ2-1 and V is TRBV30, with TRBD2 as a possible D gene (6 bases). The ends were cut back, 5 bases at V and 5 bases at J, with 13 bases in the middle. Germline V gene data show CDR1 as GTSNPN and CDR2 as SVGIG (reference sequence). The CDR3 covers 13 residues.

The rearrangement uses TRBV5-4 and TRBJ2-7, with 8 bases matching TRBD2. With 4 bases clipped from V and 2 bases from J, the junction kept 5 bases outside the gene matches. Germline CDR1 reads SGHNT; CDR2 reads YYREEE (reference sequence). This CDR3 region has 14 residues. CDR3 amino acids: CASSPSGSPYEQYF. Written as DNA, the CDR3 is TGTGCCAGCAGCCCAAGCGGGAGTCCCTACGAGCAGTACTTC.

CDR3 sequence: CASSLKEGTSGSGEQFF. The CDR3 DNA follows: TGCGCCAGCAGCCTCAAGGAGGGGACTAGCGGGAGTGGTGAGCAGTTCTTC. V usage is TRBV4-3 and J usage is TRBJ2-1, with 14 bases matching TRBD2. CDR1 and CDR2 from the germline V gene are LGHNA and YSLEER. The junction had 11 bases not matched to a gene; V was cut back by 4 bases and J by 9 bases. CDR3 length equals 17 residues.

The rearrangement links TRBV5-1 to TRBJ1-1; 7 positions match TRBD1. After removal of 3 bases from V and 0 bases from J, the junction contained 17 bases not matched to a gene. Germline values: CDR1 SGHRS, CDR2 YFSETQ. This CDR3 is 19 amino acids long. CDR3: CASSSSHRGPNFMNTEAFF. CDR3 DNA: TGCGCCAGCAGCTCTTCCCACAGGGGCCCAAACTTCATGAACACTGAAGCTTTCTTT.

This clone was seen only a few times. The chain uses TRBV4-1 and TRBJ2-3; TRBD2 is a possible D gene (6 bases). CDR1 and CDR2 (germline): MGHRA, YSYEKL. The V and J ends lost 3 bases and 2 bases respectively, with 15 bases between them. The CDR3 has 16 amino acids. CDR3 coding DNA: TGCGCCAGCAGCCACCCGACTAGAGAGGTCACAGATACGCAGTATTTT. Translation gives CASSHPTREVTDTQYF.

V and J are TRBV18 and TRBJ2-7; 11 positions match TRBD1. The V and J ends lost 2 bases and 3 bases, in that order; junction bases with no gene match: 3. CDR1 is KGHSH, CDR2 LQKENI, per germline. CDR3 size: 15 residues. CDR3 residues: CASSPTGQGGYEQYF. CDR3 in DNA: TGTGCCAGCTCACCAACGGGACAGGGGGGCTACGAGCAGTACTTC.

The V gene is TRBV14, the J gene TRBJ2-3; the D is unclear. The CDR3 sequence is 16 residues long. V was trimmed by 2 bases and J by 0 bases, leaving 12 bases between them. CDR1 is SGHDN, CDR2 FVKESK, per germline. For the CDR3, the DNA is TGTGCCAGCAGCCAATTCAGTCCGGGTAGCACAGATACGCAGTATTTT. This encodes CASSQFSPGSTDTQYF. The full variable domain, completed using reference TRBV14 and TRBJ2-3, is EAGVTQFPSHSVIEKGQTVTLRCDPISGHDNLYWYRRVMGKEIKFLLHFVKESKQDESGMPNNRFLAERTGGTYSTLKVQPAELEDSGVYFCASSQFSPGSTDTQYFGPGTRLTVL.

J is TRBJ2-6 and V is TRBV19, with 7 nucleotides matching TRBD1. With V trimmed by 2 bases and J by 0 bases, 13 bases remained unmatched. From germline, CDR1 is LNHDA and CDR2 SQIVND (reference sequence). The CDR3 runs 20 residues. The CDR3 is CASSISFTGQVTSGANVLTF. The CDR3 DNA reads TGTGCCAGTAGTATAAGCTTTACAGGACAGGTGACCTCTGGGGCCAACGTCCTGACTTTC.

The rearrangement links TRBV6-5 to TRBJ1-1; D not resolved. CDR3 size: 15 residues. V dropped 4 bases and J dropped 2 bases, with 14 bases sitting between them. Germline assignment: CDR1 MNHEY and CDR2 SVGAGI. CDR3 DNA sequence: TGTGCCAGCAGTTCTCCTAGACGCGGCAACACTGAAGCTTTCTTT. It specifies CASSSPRRGNTEAFF.

J is TRBJ2-3 and V is TRBV10-3, with 7 bases aligning to TRBD2. Germline lookup yields CDR1 ENHRY and CDR2 SYGVKD. With 6 bases clipped from V and 2 bases from J, the junction kept 5 bases outside the gene matches. The CDR3 totals 14 residues. In DNA, the CDR3 is TGTGCCATCAGGCGAGGGACTAACACAGATACGCAGTATTTT. This encodes CAIRRGTNTDTQYF.

This clone has more than one count but fewer than ten. V is TRBV28 and J is TRBJ1-4; TRBD1 is a possible D gene (6 bases). The length of the CDR3 is 14 residues. Trimming took 1 base from V and 5 from J, leaving 8 bases between them. The germline gives CDR1 MDHEN, CDR2 SYDVKM. CDR3: CASSLSGQNEKLFF. As DNA, the CDR3 is TGTGCCAGCAGTTTATCCGGACAGAATGAAAAACTGTTTTTT.

Comment on this clone: The same CDR3 arises from other DNA sequences in this sample as well. The chain joins TRBV13 to TRBJ1-1; D is uncertain. Germline lookup yields CDR1 PRHDT and CDR2 FYEKMQ (reference sequence). The CDR3 runs to 14 residues. Trimming stripped 8 bases from V and 1 base from J, with 14 bases between. CDR3 amino acids: CASGPMAGNTEAFF. CDR3 in DNA: TGTGCCAGCGGACCGATGGCGGGGAACACTGAAGCTTTCTTT.

Of note for this clone: Other DNA sequences of this sample code for an identical CDR3. The gene calls are TRBV7-9 and TRBJ1-2; D is uncertain. Germline CDR1 and CDR2: SEHNR and FQNEAQ (reference sequence). The CDR3 is made up of 13 amino acids. Trimming left V 2 bases short and J 4 bases short, with 8 bases between. The DNA of the CDR3 is TGTGCCAGCAGCTTATCGGGTGGCTATGGCTACACCTTC. Translating it yields CASSLSGGYGYTF.

This clone has just a few counts. This sequence joins TRBV7-9 and TRBJ1-1; no reliable D call. The CDR3 is made up of 14 amino acids. Trimming stripped 5 bases from V and 3 bases from J, with 13 bases between. The germline V gene has CDR1 SEHNR and CDR2 FQNEAQ (reference sequence). The CDR3 region is CASSAGSRDTEAFF. CDR3 sequence (DNA): TGTGCCAGCAGCGCTGGCTCGAGGGACACTGAAGCTTTCTTT. Together with reference TRBV7-9 and TRBJ1-1, the CDR3 gives the full variable domain: DTGVSQNPRHKITKRGQNVTFRCDPISEHNRLYWYRQTLGQGPEFLTYFQNEAQLEKSRLLSDRFSAERPKGSFSTLEIQRTEQGDSAMYLCASSAGSRDTEAFFGQGTRLTVV.

This chain connects TRBV28 to TRBJ1-5, with D maybe TRBD1 (5 bases). Looked up from germline, CDR1 is MDHEN and CDR2 is SYDVKM. V dropped 8 bases and J dropped 7 bases, with 18 bases sitting between them. The CDR3 covers 14 residues. The CDR3 here is CASLSPLTAQPQHF. The CDR3 nucleotides are TGTGCCAGCCTTTCCCCTTTGACAGCACAGCCCCAGCATTTT.

The rearrangement joins TRBV2 to TRBJ1-5; weak D call: TRBD1 (5 bases). The CDR3 totals 15 residues. With 4 bases removed from V and 3 bases from J, the gap between germline ends came to 13 bases. Germline values: CDR1 SNHLY, CDR2 FYNNEI. The CDR3 is CASSVIDRANQPQHF. The CDR3 DNA is TGTGCCAGCAGTGTCATAGACAGAGCCAATCAGCCCCAGCATTTT.

The chain employs TRBV10-3 and TRBJ1-3; 7 nucleotides match TRBD1. The CDR3 has 13 amino acids. Germline assignment: CDR1 ENHRY and CDR2 SYGVKD. V lost 5 bases and J lost 2; bases outside the gene matches: 0. The CDR3 sequence: CAISTGAGNTIYF. For the CDR3, the DNA is TGTGCCATCAGTACAGGGGCTGGAAACACCATATATTTT.